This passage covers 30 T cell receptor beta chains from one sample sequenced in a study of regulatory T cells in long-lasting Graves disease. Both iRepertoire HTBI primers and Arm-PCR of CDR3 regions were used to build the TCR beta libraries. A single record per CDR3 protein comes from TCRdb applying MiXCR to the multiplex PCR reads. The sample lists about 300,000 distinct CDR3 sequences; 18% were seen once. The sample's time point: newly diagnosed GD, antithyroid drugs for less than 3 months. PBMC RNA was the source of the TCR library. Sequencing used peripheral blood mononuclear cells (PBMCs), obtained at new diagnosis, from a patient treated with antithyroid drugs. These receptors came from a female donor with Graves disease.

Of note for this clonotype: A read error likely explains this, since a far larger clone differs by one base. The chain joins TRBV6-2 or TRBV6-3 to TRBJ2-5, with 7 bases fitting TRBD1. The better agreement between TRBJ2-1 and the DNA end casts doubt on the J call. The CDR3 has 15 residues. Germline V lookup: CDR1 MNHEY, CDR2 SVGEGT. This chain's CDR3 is CASSRQGEGYNEQFF. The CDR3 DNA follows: TGTGCCAGCAGCCGACAGGGCGAAGGATACAATGAGCAGTTCTTC.

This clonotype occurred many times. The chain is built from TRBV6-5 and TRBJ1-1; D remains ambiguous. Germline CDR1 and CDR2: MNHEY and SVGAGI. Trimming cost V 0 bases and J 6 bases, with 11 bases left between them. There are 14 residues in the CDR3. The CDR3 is CASSYSRVRPEAFF. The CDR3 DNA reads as TGTGCCAGCAGTTACTCGAGGGTACGCCCTGAAGCTTTCTTT.

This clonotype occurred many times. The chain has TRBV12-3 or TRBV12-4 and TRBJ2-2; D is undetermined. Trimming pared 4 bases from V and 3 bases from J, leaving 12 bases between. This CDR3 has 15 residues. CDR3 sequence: CASSWYLDHTGELFF. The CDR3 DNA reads TGTGCCAGCAGTTGGTATTTGGACCACACCGGGGAGCTGTTTTTT.

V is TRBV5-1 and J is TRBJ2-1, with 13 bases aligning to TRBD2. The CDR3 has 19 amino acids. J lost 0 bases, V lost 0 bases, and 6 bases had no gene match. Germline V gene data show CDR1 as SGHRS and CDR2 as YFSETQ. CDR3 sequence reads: CASSLEGLAGSSSYNEQFF. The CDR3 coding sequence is TGCGCCAGCAGCTTGGAGGGACTAGCGGGGTCTAGCTCCTACAATGAGCAGTTCTTC.

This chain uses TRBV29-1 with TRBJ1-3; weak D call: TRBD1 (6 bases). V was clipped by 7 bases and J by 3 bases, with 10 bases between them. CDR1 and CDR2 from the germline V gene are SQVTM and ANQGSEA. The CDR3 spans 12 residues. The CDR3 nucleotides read TGCAGCGGGCGAGGGGGTGGAAACACCATATATTTT. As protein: CSGRGGGNTIYF.

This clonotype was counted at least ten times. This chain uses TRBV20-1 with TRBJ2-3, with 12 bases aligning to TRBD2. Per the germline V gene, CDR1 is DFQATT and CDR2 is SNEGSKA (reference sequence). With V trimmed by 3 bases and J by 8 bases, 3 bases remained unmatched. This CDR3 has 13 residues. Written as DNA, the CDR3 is TGCAGTGCTAGCTGGACTAGCGGGACTACGCAGTATTTT. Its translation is CSASWTSGTTQYF.

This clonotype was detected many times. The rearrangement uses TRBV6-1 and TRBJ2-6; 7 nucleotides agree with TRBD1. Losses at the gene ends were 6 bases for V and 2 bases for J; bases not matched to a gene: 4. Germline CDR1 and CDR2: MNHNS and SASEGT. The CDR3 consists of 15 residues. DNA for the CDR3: TGTGCCAGCAGAACAGGGGTGGCTGGGGCCAACGTCCTGACTTTC. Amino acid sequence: CASRTGVAGANVLTF.

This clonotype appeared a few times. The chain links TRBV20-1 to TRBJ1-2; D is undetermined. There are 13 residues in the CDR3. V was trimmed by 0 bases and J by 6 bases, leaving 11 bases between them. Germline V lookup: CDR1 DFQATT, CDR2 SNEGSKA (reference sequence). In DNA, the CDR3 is TGCAGTGCTAGAGATATTCAGGAGGATGGCTACACCTTC. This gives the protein CSARDIQEDGYTF.

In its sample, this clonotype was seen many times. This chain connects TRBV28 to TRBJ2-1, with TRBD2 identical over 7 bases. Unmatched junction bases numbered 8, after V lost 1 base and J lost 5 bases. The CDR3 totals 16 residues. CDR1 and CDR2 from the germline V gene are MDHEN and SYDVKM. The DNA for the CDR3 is TGTGCCAGCAGTTTATTACCGGGGGGAGGGCACAATGAGCAGTTCTTC. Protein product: CASSLLPGGGHNEQFF.

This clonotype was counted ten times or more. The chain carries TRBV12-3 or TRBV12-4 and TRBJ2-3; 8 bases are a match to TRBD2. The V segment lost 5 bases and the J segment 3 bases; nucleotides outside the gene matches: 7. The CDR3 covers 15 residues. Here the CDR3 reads CASSRTGGGTDTQYF. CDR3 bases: TGTGCCAGCAGTCGTACCGGGGGGGGAACAGATACGCAGTATTTT.

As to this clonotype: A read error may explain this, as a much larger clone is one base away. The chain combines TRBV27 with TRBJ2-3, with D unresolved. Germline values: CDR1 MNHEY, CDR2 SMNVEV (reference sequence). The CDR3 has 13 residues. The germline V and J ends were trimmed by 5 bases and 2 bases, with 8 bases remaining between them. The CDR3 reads CASSPISTDTQYF. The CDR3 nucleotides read TGTGCCAGCAGTCCCATCTCCACAGATACGCAGTATTTT.

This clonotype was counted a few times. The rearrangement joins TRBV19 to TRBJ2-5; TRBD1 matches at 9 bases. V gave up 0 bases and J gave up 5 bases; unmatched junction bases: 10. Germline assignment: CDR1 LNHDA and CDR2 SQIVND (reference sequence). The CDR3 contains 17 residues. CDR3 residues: CASSIDGTGGAWETQYF. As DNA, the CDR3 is TGTGCCAGTAGTATAGATGGCACAGGGGGCGCCTGGGAGACCCAGTACTTC.

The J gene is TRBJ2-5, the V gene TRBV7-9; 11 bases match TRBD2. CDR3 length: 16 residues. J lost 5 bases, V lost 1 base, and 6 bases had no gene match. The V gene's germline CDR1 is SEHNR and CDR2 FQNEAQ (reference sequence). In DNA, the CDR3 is TGTGCCAGCAGCTTAGGACTAGCGGGAATCGTGGAGACCCAGTACTTC. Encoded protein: CASSLGLAGIVETQYF.

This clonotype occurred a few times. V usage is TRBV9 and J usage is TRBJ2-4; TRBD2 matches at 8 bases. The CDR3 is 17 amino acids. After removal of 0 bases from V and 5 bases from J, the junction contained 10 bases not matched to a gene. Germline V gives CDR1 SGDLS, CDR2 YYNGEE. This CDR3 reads CASSVDPAGAGQNIQYF. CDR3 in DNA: TGTGCCAGCAGCGTAGACCCAGCGGGAGCCGGGCAAAACATTCAGTACTTC.

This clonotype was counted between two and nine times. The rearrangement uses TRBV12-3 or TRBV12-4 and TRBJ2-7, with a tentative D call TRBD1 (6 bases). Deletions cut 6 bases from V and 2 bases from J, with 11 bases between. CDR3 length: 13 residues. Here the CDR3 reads CASSSGVAYEQYF. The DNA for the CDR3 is TGTGCCAGCAGCTCAGGGGTGGCCTACGAGCAGTACTTC.

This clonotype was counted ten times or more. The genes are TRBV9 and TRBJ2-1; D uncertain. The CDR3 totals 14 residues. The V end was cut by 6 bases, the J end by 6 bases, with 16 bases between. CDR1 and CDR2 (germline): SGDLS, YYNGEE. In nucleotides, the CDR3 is TGTGCCAGCACCCATACCCCGGTGCCCAATGAGCAGTTCTTC. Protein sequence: CASTHTPVPNEQFF.

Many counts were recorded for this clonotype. The DNA for the CDR3 is TGTGCCAGCAGGGGTTTAGGTTACAATGAGCAGTTCTTC. Translating gives CASRGLGYNEQFF. The chain joins TRBV6-1 to TRBJ2-1; no clear D. The CDR3 totals 13 residues. V was pared by 6 bases and J by 4 bases, with 10 bases between. Looked up from germline, CDR1 is MNHNS and CDR2 is SASEGT.

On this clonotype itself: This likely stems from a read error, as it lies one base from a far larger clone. The CDR3 DNA reads TGCAGTTCTAGAGGGGCAGGGGGTGGCGAGACCCAGTTCTTC. It codes for CSSRGAGGGETQFF. The genes are TRBV20-1 and TRBJ2-1; TRBD1 agrees at 7 bases. Germline loops: CDR1 DFQATT, CDR2 SNEGSKA (reference sequence). The CDR3 sequence is 14 residues long.

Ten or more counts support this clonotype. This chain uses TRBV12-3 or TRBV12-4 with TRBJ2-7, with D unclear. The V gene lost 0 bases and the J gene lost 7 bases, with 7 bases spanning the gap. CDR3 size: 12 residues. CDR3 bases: TGTGCCAGCAGTTTAGCGTCGGAAGAGCAGTACTTC. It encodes CASSLASEEQYF.

The CDR3: CASSWGELSYEQYF. The CDR3 DNA reads TGTGCCAGCAGCTGGGGGGAGCTCTCCTACGAGCAGTACTTC. The chain joins TRBV7-9 to TRBJ2-7; D is perhaps TRBD2 (6 bases). Germline assignment: CDR1 SEHNR and CDR2 FQNEAQ (reference sequence). This CDR3 spans 14 amino acids. Trimming removed 4 bases at V and 0 bases at J, with 10 bases between.

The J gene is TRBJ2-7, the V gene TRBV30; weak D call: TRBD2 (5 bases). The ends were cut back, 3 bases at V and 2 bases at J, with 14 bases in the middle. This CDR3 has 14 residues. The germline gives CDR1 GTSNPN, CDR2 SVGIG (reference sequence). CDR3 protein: CAWRRTGRAYEQYF. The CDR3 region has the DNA TGTGCCTGGAGACGAACGGGAAGGGCCTACGAGCAGTACTTC.

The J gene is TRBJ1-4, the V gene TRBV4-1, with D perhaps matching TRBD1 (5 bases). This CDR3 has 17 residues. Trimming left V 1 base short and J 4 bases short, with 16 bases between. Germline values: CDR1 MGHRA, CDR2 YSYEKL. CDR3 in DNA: TGCGCCAGCAGCCAAGTTGGGGACCCGAGGGGTAATGAAAAACTGTTTTTT. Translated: CASSQVGDPRGNEKLFF.

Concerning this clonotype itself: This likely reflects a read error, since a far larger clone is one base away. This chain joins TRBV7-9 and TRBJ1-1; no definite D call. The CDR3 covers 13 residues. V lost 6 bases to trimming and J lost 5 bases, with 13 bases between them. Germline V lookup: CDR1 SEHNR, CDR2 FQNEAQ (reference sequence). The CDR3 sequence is CASSCGPKTEAFF. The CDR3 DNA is TGTGCCAGCAGTTGCGGGCCTAAGACTGAAGCTTTCTTT.

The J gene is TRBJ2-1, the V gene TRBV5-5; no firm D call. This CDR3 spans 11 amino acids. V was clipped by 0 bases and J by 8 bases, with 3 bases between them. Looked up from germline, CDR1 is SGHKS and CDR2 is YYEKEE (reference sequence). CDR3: CASSLAYEQFF. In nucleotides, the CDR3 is TGTGCCAGCAGCTTGGCCTATGAGCAGTTCTTC.

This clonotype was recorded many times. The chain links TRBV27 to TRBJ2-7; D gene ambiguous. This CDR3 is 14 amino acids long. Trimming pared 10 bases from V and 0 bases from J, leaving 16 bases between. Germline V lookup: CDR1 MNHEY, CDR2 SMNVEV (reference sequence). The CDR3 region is CATTNPGSSYEQYF. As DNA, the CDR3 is TGTGCCACCACAAATCCAGGTAGCTCCTACGAGCAGTACTTC.

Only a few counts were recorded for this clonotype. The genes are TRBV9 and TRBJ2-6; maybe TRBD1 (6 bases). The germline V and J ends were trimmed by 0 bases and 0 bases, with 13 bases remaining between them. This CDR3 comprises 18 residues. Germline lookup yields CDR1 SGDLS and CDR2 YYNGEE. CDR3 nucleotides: TGTGCCAGCAGCGTAGGGATGACAGGAGACTCTGGGGCCAACGTCCTGACTTTC. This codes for CASSVGMTGDSGANVLTF.

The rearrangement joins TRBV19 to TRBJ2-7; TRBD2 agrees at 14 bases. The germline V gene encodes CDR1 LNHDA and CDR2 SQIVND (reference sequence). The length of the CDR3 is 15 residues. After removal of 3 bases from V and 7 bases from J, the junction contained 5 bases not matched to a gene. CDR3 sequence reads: CASSMGLAGVEEQYF. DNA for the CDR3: TGTGCCAGTAGTATGGGACTAGCGGGAGTCGAGGAGCAGTACTTC.

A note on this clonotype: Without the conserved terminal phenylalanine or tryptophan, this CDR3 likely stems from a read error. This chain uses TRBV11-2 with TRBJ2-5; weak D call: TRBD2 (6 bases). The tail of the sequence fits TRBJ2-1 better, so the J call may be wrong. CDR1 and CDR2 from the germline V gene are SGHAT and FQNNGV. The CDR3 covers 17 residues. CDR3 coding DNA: TGTGCCAGCAGCTCCCGGCTGGTTAGCGGATTTGAAGAGACCCAGTTCTTG. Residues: CASSSRLVSGFEETQFL.

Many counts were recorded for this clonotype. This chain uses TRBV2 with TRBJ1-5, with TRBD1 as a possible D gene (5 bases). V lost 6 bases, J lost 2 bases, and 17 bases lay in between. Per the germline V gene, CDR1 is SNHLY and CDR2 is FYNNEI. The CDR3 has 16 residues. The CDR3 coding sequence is TGTGCCAGCAGGACCGGGGGACCGAGTGGCAATCAGCCCCAGCATTTT. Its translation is CASRTGGPSGNQPQHF.

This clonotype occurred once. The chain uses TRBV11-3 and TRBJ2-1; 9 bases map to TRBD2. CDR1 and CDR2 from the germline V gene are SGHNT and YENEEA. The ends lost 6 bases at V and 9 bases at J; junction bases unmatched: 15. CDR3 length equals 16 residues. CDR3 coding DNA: TGTGCCAGCAGTTTACGGCTAGCGGGACAGACTCGTGAGCAGTTCTTC. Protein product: CASSLRLAGQTREQFF. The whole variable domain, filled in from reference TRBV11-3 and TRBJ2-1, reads EAGVVQSPRYKIIEKKQPVAFWCNPISGHNTLYWYLQNLGQGPELLIRYENEEAVDDSQLPKDRFSAERLKGVDSTLKIQPAELGDSAVYLCASSLRLAGQTREQFFGPGTRLTVL.